The 12 T cell receptor beta chains listed next were all sequenced from one sample in a study of T cell responses to AZD1222 COVID-19 vaccine. The method was immunoSEQ multiplex PCR; TCRdb's version includes in-frame clones alone and lacks a portion of them. Here the sample spans approximately 130,000 clones, about 86% being singletons. Specimen: peripheral blood, collected 28 days after the second AZD1222 dose. These TCRs come from an adult who received the AZD1222 COVID-19 vaccine.

The chain combines TRBV12-3 or TRBV12-4 with TRBJ1-1; D might be TRBD1 (6 bases). CDR3 length: 13 amino acids. Trimming stripped 5 bases from V and 0 bases from J, with 7 bases between. CDR3 sequence (DNA): TGTGCCAGCAGTCGGGACATGAACACTGAAGCTTTCTTT. Translated: CASSRDMNTEAFF.

This chain links TRBV6-1 with TRBJ1-5; 8 nucleotides agree with TRBD1. V shed 3 bases and J 6 bases; nucleotides not matched to a gene: 4. The CDR3 covers 14 residues. Germline CDR1 is MNHNS and CDR2 is SASEGT. The CDR3 sequence: CASSDRGLGQPQHF. The CDR3 bases are TGTGCCAGCAGTGACAGGGGGCTGGGTCAGCCCCAGCATTTT.

The chain recombines TRBV5-4 with TRBJ1-1; D unresolved. This CDR3 comprises 13 residues. The ends were cut back, 2 bases at V and 5 bases at J, with 10 bases in the middle. Germline V gene lookup returns CDR1 SGHNT and CDR2 YYREEE (reference sequence). CDR3 region: CASSLPTMTEAFF. The CDR3 coding sequence is TGTGCCAGCAGCTTACCAACAATGACTGAAGCTTTCTTT.

The rearrangement joins TRBV7-2 to TRBJ1-1; D is undetermined. CDR1 and CDR2 from the germline V gene are SGHTA and FQGNSA. Trimming cost V 1 base and J 6 bases, with 9 bases left between them. The CDR3 is made up of 13 amino acids. The CDR3 protein is CASSLVGRSEAFF. For the CDR3, the DNA is TGTGCCAGCAGCTTAGTCGGGAGGTCTGAAGCTTTCTTT.

The rearrangement joins TRBV30 to TRBJ1-3, with 11 bases identical to TRBD1. The CDR3 loop spans 16 amino acids. Trimming cost V 8 bases and J 1 base; bases outside gene matches: 10. Germline CDR1 and CDR2: GTSNPN and SVGIG (reference sequence). The CDR3 bases are TGTGCCGGAAAAAAAGGACAGGGGGCATCTGGAAACACCATATATTTT. It is translated as CAGKKGQGASGNTIYF.

This chain links TRBV19 with TRBJ1-5; 9 positions agree with TRBD1. The V segment lost 6 bases and the J segment 6 bases; nucleotides outside the gene matches: 6. The CDR3 covers 14 residues. The V gene's germline CDR1 is LNHDA and CDR2 SQIVND (reference sequence). The CDR3 region is CASRTGGSGQPQHF. The DNA for the CDR3 is TGTGCCAGTAGGACAGGGGGTAGTGGTCAGCCCCAGCATTTT.

This clone was counted a single time. The V gene is TRBV7-9, the J gene TRBJ1-1; 7 nucleotides align to TRBD1. CDR1 and CDR2 (germline): SEHNR, FQNEAQ (reference sequence). The CDR3 contains 15 residues. V lost 4 bases, J lost 0 bases, and 5 bases stayed unmatched. The CDR3 bases are TGTGCCAGCAGCTCGGGACAGCCCATGAACACTGAAGCTTTCTTT. This encodes CASSSGQPMNTEAFF.

V gene TRBV2 combines with J gene TRBJ2-3, with 10 bases fitting TRBD2. CDR1 SNHLY and CDR2 FYNNEI come from the germline V gene. CDR3 length: 14 residues. V gave up 6 bases and J gave up 0 bases; unmatched junction bases: 0. The CDR3 DNA sequence: TGTGCCAGCAGACTAGCGGGGAGCACAGATACGCAGTATTTT. It encodes CASRLAGSTDTQYF.

The genes are TRBV7-3 and TRBJ1-1; D possibly corresponds to TRBD1 (5 bases). Germline V CDR1 and CDR2: SGHTA, FQGTGA. This CDR3 has 13 amino acids. V was pared by 6 bases and J by 0 bases, with 8 bases between. CDR3 protein: CASRLTVNTEAFF. The CDR3 nucleotides are TGTGCCAGCAGGCTGACAGTGAACACTGAAGCTTTCTTT. The full variable domain, with the rest looked up from reference TRBV7-3 and TRBJ1-1, is GAGVSQTPSNKVTEKGKYVELRCDPISGHTALYWYRQSLGQGPEFLIYFQGTGAADDSGLPNDRFFAVRPEGSVSTLKIQRTERGDSAVYLCASRLTVNTEAFFGQGTRLTVV.

The chain joins TRBV2 to TRBJ1-6; tentatively, D is TRBD1 (5 bases). This CDR3 is built from 13 residues. V was cut by 6 bases and J by 8 bases, with 11 bases left in between. In germline, CDR1 is SNHLY, CDR2 FYNNEI. The CDR3 protein is CASRGPQHSPLHF. CDR3 nucleotides: TGTGCCAGCAGGGGACCACAGCATTCACCCCTCCACTTT.

The chain uses TRBV2 and TRBJ2-7; 8 positions match TRBD1. The CDR3 extends over 12 amino acids. V trimming: 9 bases; J trimming: 6 bases; junction bases outside the gene matches: 7. Germline V CDR1 and CDR2: SNHLY, FYNNEI. The CDR3 DNA reads TGTGCCAGTTCTCCAACAGGGGGCGAGCAGTACTTC. Translating gives CASSPTGGEQYF.

The J gene is TRBJ1-5, the V gene TRBV28; D gene ambiguous. The V gene lost 11 bases and the J gene lost 0 bases, with 14 bases spanning the gap. Germline loops: CDR1 MDHEN, CDR2 SYDVKM. The CDR3 totals 14 residues. The CDR3 reads CAGRESGSNQPQHF. The CDR3 coding sequence is TGTGCCGGACGCGAGTCTGGTAGCAATCAGCCCCAGCATTTT.